The clone carrying this TCR beta chain was recorded many times. Its antigen remains unidentified. The data were obtained in a study of identical twins. Overall study findings and caveats: Memory repertoires lacked the insertion deficit that abundant cord blood beta clonotypes showed.

Healthy Caucasians provided all donations. MiXCR, run by TCRdb on the 5' RACE reads, gives a single entry per CDR3 protein. The sample includes 400,000 to 550,000 distinct CDR3 sequences, roughly 26% of them seen just once. These data also featured in a second study, about T cells expressing NK-cell markers. That source reports: Eight donors were sequenced, seven testing HCMV-seropositive and one testing seronegative. There were four donors in whom these clonotypes also led the CD3+CD56-NKG2C+ fraction.

The sequence derives from a woman under 30 in good health. The source material was CD4+ T cells sorted from blood.

This chain's CDR3 is CASSLGRESYEQYF. The CDR3 DNA reads as TGCGCCAGCAGCCTTGGACGAGAATCCTACGAGCAGTACTTC. V usage is TRBV5-1 and J usage is TRBJ2-7; no firm D call. V gave up 4 bases and J gave up 1 base, with 12 bases separating them. The germline V gene has CDR1 SGHRS and CDR2 YFSETQ. The CDR3 runs to 14 residues.